The clone carrying this T cell receptor (beta chain) was counted at least ten times. Molecular barcoding with unique molecular identifiers was used for the TCRbeta library. TCRdb passed the PCR reads through MiXCR, listing each CDR3 protein once. The table includes 700,000 to 950,000 distinct CDR3 sequences, 16% detected once. This sample was taken from a study of T-cell reconstitution after alpha-beta-depleted transplantation in children. J was trimmed by 3 bases and V by 4 bases; bases with no gene match: 6. This CDR3 has 15 amino acids. This clonotype was obtained from a male patient between 10 and 17 years old who had a stem cell transplant for acute lymphoblastic leukemia, so the T cells may come from the graft donor. The chain recombines TRBV12-3 or TRBV12-4 with TRBJ1-3; TRBD1 matches 7 bases. The specimen was PBMCs, mostly from graft donor cells, collected 360 days after TCRalphabeta/CD19-depleted stem cell transplant. CDR3 amino acids: CASSSQGVVGNTIYF. CDR3 bases: TGTGCCAGCAGTTCCCAGGGGGTTGTTGGAAACACCATATATTTT.